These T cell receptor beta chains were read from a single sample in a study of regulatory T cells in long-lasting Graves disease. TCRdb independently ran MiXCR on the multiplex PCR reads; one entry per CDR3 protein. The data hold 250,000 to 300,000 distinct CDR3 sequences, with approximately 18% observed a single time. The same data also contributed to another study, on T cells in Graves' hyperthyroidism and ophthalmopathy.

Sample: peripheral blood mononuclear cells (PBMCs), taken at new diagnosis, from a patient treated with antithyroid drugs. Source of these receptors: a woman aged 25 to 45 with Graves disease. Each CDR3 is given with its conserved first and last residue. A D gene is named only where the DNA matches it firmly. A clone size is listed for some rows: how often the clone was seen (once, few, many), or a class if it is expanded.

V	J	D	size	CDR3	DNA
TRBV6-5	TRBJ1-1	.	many	CASSYSIPGTIAEAFF	TGTGCCAGCAGTTACTCGATTCCGGGGACAATCGCTGAAGCTTTCTTT
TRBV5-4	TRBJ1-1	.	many	CASSLRNTTEAFF	TGTGCCAGCAGCTTGAGGAACACCACTGAAGCTTTCTTT
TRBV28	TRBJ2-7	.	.	CASRSVPYEQYF	TGTGCCAGCAGGTCAGTTCCCTACGAGCAGTACTTC
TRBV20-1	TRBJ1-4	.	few	CSANKDRLNEKLFF	TGCAGTGCTAATAAGGACAGATTGAATGAAAAACTGTTTTTT
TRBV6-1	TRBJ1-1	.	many	CASSGSVSNTEAFF	TGTGCCAGCAGTGGGTCGGTGTCAAACACTGAAGCTTTCTTT
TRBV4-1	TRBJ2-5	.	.	CASANPKTRNPETQYF	TGCGCCAGCGCTAACCCCAAGACTCGGAATCCAGAGACCCAGTACTTC
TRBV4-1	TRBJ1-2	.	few	CASSNPVAGRTRGGYTF	TGCGCCAGCAGCAACCCCGTAGCTGGCAGGACCCGGGGTGGCTACACCTTC
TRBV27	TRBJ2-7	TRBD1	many	CASSLQGVGYEQYF	TGTGCCAGCAGTTTACAGGGGGTGGGATACGAGCAGTACTTC
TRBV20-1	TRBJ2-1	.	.	CSARPDSSYNEQFF	TGCAGTGCTAGGCCGGACAGCTCCTACAATGAGCAGTTCTTC
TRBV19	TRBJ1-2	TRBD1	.	CASRPGGDSPHYGYTF	TGTGCCAGTAGACCGGGTGGGGACAGTCCCCACTATGGCTACACCTTC
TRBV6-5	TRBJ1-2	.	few	CASSYSRDGYGYTF	TGTGCCAGCAGTTACTCGAGAGACGGATATGGCTACACCTTC